What follows are 28 T cell receptor beta chains derived from one specimen sequenced in a study of vaccination and CD4 T cells after COVID-19. Treatment given: approximately 11-day PBMC culture with coronavirus spike peptide pools or control peptides (ViraFEST assay). With the Oncomine TCR Beta short-read assay, DNA from cultured CD4+ T cells was sequenced. Each CDR3 protein gets one entry after TCRdb re-called the PCR reads with MiXCR. The profile covers tens of thousands of distinct CDR3 sequences, with around two fifths appearing a single time and about 20% taken by the ten largest. For these receptors, no antigen is known. Sequenced here: CD4+ T cells from blood, cultured in vitro, sampled before SARS-CoV-2 vaccination. The receptor source for this set is a human donor who received a COVID-19 vaccine.

V gene TRBV2 combines with J gene TRBJ2-4; D is uncertain. Germline CDR1 is SNHLY and CDR2 is FYNNEI. Trimming left V 8 bases short and J 3 bases short, with 5 bases between. This CDR3 is built from 11 residues. Written as DNA, the CDR3 is TGTGCCAGCGGATACAAAAACATTCAGTACTTC. Amino acids: CASGYKNIQYF.

This clonotype was found a few times. The chain couples TRBV7-9 to TRBJ2-2; 7 bases are a match to TRBD2. CDR1 SEHNR and CDR2 FQNEAQ come from the germline V gene (reference sequence). This CDR3 has 15 amino acids. V was pared by 10 bases and J by 6 bases, with 14 bases of the junction left unmatched. CDR3 sequence (DNA): TGTGCCACCTGGTCAGTCAGCGGGGATGCCGGGGAGCTGTTTTTT. Translating gives CATWSVSGDAGELFF.

V usage is TRBV7-2 and J usage is TRBJ1-2, with D maybe TRBD1 (6 bases). Trimming pared 1 base from V and 8 bases from J, leaving 11 bases between. Per the germline V gene, CDR1 is SGHTA and CDR2 is FQGNSA. The CDR3 length is 13 residues. CDR3 bases: TGTGCCAGCAGCTTAGTAGGTGGGGGCGGCTACACCTTC. Its translation: CASSLVGGGGYTF.

V and J are TRBV6-5 and TRBJ2-7; TRBD1 is a possible D gene (6 bases). V gave up 0 bases and J gave up 2 bases, with 8 bases separating them. This CDR3 has 14 residues. The V gene's germline CDR1 is MNHEY and CDR2 SVGAGI. CDR3 bases: TGTGCCAGCAGTTACTCGTGGACAGCCTACGAGCAGTACTTC. This encodes CASSYSWTAYEQYF.

The chain carries TRBV10-3 and TRBJ2-1; TRBD1 aligns across 9 bases. Germline CDR1 ENHRY, CDR2 SYGVKD. J gave up 5 bases and V 6 bases, and 5 bases lay outside the gene matches. The CDR3 totals 14 residues. CDR3 protein: CAISPGQGHNEQFF. In DNA, the CDR3 is TGTGCCATCAGCCCGGGACAGGGCCACAATGAGCAGTTCTTC.

This sequence joins TRBV19 and TRBJ2-5; weak D call: TRBD2 (5 bases). Deletions cut 8 bases from V and 5 bases from J, with 15 bases between. Germline lookup yields CDR1 LNHDA and CDR2 SQIVND (reference sequence). The CDR3 loop spans 13 amino acids. CDR3 DNA sequence: TGTGCCAGTGAGCGGCGCCGGAGCGAGACCCAGTACTTC. This sequence encodes CASERRRSETQYF.

In its sample, this clonotype was seen a few times. The rearrangement links TRBV29-1 to TRBJ1-1; tentatively, D is TRBD1 (5 bases). The V gene's germline CDR1 is SQVTM and CDR2 ANQGSEA. CDR3 length: 12 amino acids. V lost 6 bases and J lost 5, with 13 bases in between. In DNA, the CDR3 is TGCAGCGTCTGCTCGGGGGAAACTGAAGCTTTCTTT. This sequence encodes CSVCSGETEAFF.

This chain links TRBV7-3 with TRBJ1-2, with 9 bases aligning to TRBD1. The CDR3 is 14 residues long. V lost 5 bases to trimming and J lost 8 bases; unmatched junction nucleotides: 9. Germline-derived CDR1 and CDR2 are SGHTA and FQGTGA. Here the CDR3 DNA reads TGTGCCAGCAGCCCTGGACAGGGGCTGGGGGGCTACACCTTC. Translated: CASSPGQGLGGYTF. Using reference TRBV7-3 and TRBJ1-2 for the parts outside the CDR3, the full variable domain is GAGVSQTPSNKVTEKGKYVELRCDPISGHTALYWYRQSLGQGPEFLIYFQGTGAADDSGLPNDRFFAVRPEGSVSTLKIQRTERGDSAVYLCASSPGQGLGGYTFGSGTRLTVV.

The chain links TRBV7-2 to TRBJ1-3, with no clear D. There are 14 residues in the CDR3. Looked up from germline, CDR1 is SGHTA and CDR2 is FQGNSA. V gave up 5 bases and J gave up 0 bases, with 8 bases separating them. The DNA for the CDR3 is TGTGCCAGCAGCCAGGAGATCTCTGGAAACACCATATATTTT. The encoded protein is CASSQEISGNTIYF.

In its sample, this clonotype was seen a few times. The chain uses TRBV11-1 and TRBJ2-7; 7 positions match TRBD1. V lost 1 base and J lost 4; bases outside the gene matches: 4. Germline lookup yields CDR1 SGHAT and CDR2 FQDESV (reference sequence). The CDR3 contains 14 residues. The CDR3 nucleotides read TGTGCCAGCAGCTTAGAAGGGGGCTTGTACGAGCAGTACTTC. Translated, it gives CASSLEGGLYEQYF.

The chain recombines TRBV7-2 with TRBJ2-6; 7 positions agree with TRBD1. The CDR3 runs 15 residues. Germline CDR1 reads SGHTA; CDR2 reads FQGNSA. The DNA of the CDR3 is TGTGCTGTGGGACAGTCGAGCTCTGGGGCCAACGTCCTGACTTTC. Protein product: CAVGQSSSGANVLTF.

The V and J genes are TRBV24-1 and TRBJ2-7, with 9 bases matching TRBD1. This CDR3 comprises 15 residues. Germline CDR1 reads KGHDR; CDR2 reads SFDVKD. The V segment lost 0 bases and the J segment 5 bases; nucleotides outside the gene matches: 4. CDR3 DNA sequence: TGTGCCACCAGTGATTTGGGACAGGGGAGCCACGAGCAGTACTTC. Translation: CATSDLGQGSHEQYF.

The chain recombines TRBV5-1 with TRBJ2-7; D may be TRBD1 (6 bases). Germline lookup yields CDR1 SGHRS and CDR2 YFSETQ. The CDR3 has 14 amino acids. V lost 0 bases and J lost 3, with 10 bases in between. The CDR3 is CASSLEGRGYEQYF. The CDR3 region has the DNA TGCGCCAGCAGCTTGGAGGGCAGGGGCTACGAGCAGTACTTC.

The chain carries TRBV30 and TRBJ2-3; D call uncertain. Germline V lookup: CDR1 GTSNPN, CDR2 SVGIG (reference sequence). CDR3 size: 15 residues. With 2 bases removed from V and 0 bases from J, the gap between germline ends came to 12 bases. Here the CDR3 reads CAWSLNVRSTDTQYF. In DNA, the CDR3 is TGTGCCTGGAGTCTCAACGTACGGAGCACAGATACGCAGTATTTT. Drawing the rest from reference TRBV30 and TRBJ2-3, the complete variable domain is SQTIHQWPATLVQPVGSPLSLECTVEGTSNPNLYWYRQAAGRGLQLLFYSVGIGQISSEVPQNLSASRPQDRQFILSSKKLLLSDSGFYLCAWSLNVRSTDTQYFGPGTRLTVL.

Written as DNA, the CDR3 is TGTGCCAGCAGCCTCTCCTTCGGCAGGGGGCGCAGAGGCTACACCTTC. Residues: CASSLSFGRGRRGYTF. The genes are TRBV11-2 and TRBJ1-2; 8 nucleotides match TRBD1. The CDR3 has 16 residues. Per germline, CDR1 SGHAT and CDR2 FQNNGV. J was trimmed by 8 bases and V by 5 bases; bases with no gene match: 16. Full variable domain (rest looked up from reference TRBV11-2 and TRBJ1-2): EAGVAQSPRYKIIEKRQSVAFWCNPISGHATLYWYQQILGQGPKLLIQFQNNGVVDDSQLPKDRFSAERLKGVDSTLKIQPAKLEDSAVYLCASSLSFGRGRRGYTFGSGTRLTVV.

The rearrangement uses TRBV7-2 and TRBJ2-1; D perhaps matches TRBD2 (6 bases). CDR3 size: 15 residues. The germline V gene has CDR1 SGHTA and CDR2 FQGNSA. V shed 2 bases and J shed 7 bases, with 15 bases lying between them. CDR3 coding DNA: TGTGCCAGCAGCTTAATGGCGGGGTACTTGAATGAGCAGTTCTTC. Residues: CASSLMAGYLNEQFF. Filled out from reference TRBV7-2 and TRBJ2-1, the complete variable domain reads GAGVSQSPSNKVTEKGKDVELRCDPISGHTALYWYRQSLGQGLEFLIYFQGNSAPDKSGLPSDRFSAERTGGSVSTLTIQRTQQEDSAVYLCASSLMAGYLNEQFFGPGTRLTVL.

In this sample, this clonotype turned up a few times. The chain links TRBV30 to TRBJ2-5; D remains ambiguous. The length of the CDR3 is 13 residues. Trimming cost V 0 bases and J 0 bases, with 5 bases left between them. The germline V gene has CDR1 GTSNPN and CDR2 SVGIG (reference sequence). The CDR3 nucleotides read TGTGCCTGGAGTGTGGGCCACCAAGAGACCCAGTACTTC. It yields the protein CAWSVGHQETQYF. Looking up the rest from reference TRBV30 and TRBJ2-5 gives the full variable domain: SQTIHQWPATLVQPVGSPLSLECTVEGTSNPNLYWYRQAAGRGLQLLFYSVGIGQISSEVPQNLSASRPQDRQFILSSKKLLLSDSGFYLCAWSVGHQETQYFGPGTRLLVL.

This chain uses TRBV30 with TRBJ1-1; D not resolved. Trimming shortened V by 0 bases and J by 4 bases, and 12 bases separated the two germline ends. Germline V gene data show CDR1 as GTSNPN and CDR2 as SVGIG (reference sequence). This CDR3 region has 14 residues. This CDR3 reads CAWSVLGKSTEAFF. In DNA, the CDR3 is TGTGCCTGGAGTGTACTAGGTAAATCCACTGAAGCTTTCTTT.

With respect to this clonotype: A junction end diverges from the germline sequence, so it may reflect a read error. This chain connects TRBV20-1 to TRBJ2-5; perhaps D is TRBD1 or TRBD2 (7 bases each). The V gene's germline CDR1 is DFQATT and CDR2 SNEGSKA (reference sequence). The CDR3 has 11 residues. In DNA form, the CDR3 reads TGCAGTGGGGCAGGGGGGGAGACCCAGTGCTTC. Translation: CSGAGGETQCF.

This chain links TRBV6-1 with TRBJ2-5; D unresolved. There are 11 residues in the CDR3. V lost 7 bases to trimming and J lost 2 bases, with 5 bases between them. Looked up from germline, CDR1 is MNHNS and CDR2 is SASEGT. The DNA for the CDR3 is TGTGCCAGCATGCGTCAAGAGACCCAGTACTTC. This encodes CASMRQETQYF.

This chain connects TRBV19 to TRBJ1-3, with D unresolved. The CDR3 extends over 15 amino acids. CDR1 LNHDA and CDR2 SQIVND come from the germline V gene (reference sequence). V was pared by 6 bases and J by 0 bases, with 12 bases between. The CDR3 nucleotides read TGTGCCAGTAGCCAACGAGGGAGCTCTGGAAACACCATATATTTT. The encoded protein is CASSQRGSSGNTIYF.

The chain combines TRBV6-1 with TRBJ2-2; the D is unclear. Germline CDR1 MNHNS, CDR2 SASEGT. The CDR3 has 17 residues. Trimming pared 2 bases from V and 4 bases from J, leaving 17 bases between. Here the CDR3 reads CASSESYRPSLTGELFF. CDR3 DNA sequence: TGTGCCAGCAGTGAAAGCTACCGTCCAAGCCTCACCGGGGAGCTGTTTTTT.

The CDR3, as DNA: TGTGCCAGCTCACCAAGCTCTCAGCCCCAGCATTTT. Its translation is CASSPSSQPQHF. The J gene is TRBJ1-5, the V gene TRBV18; D ambiguous. Deletions cut 2 bases from V and 6 bases from J, with 5 bases between. The CDR3 is 12 amino acids. Germline CDR1 KGHSH, CDR2 LQKENI.

V is TRBV18 and J is TRBJ2-2; tentatively, D is TRBD1 (5 bases). V lost 3 bases and J 8 bases, leaving 19 bases between the germline ends. This CDR3 comprises 16 residues. Germline lookup yields CDR1 KGHSH and CDR2 LQKENI. The CDR3 here is CASSPNRLGAPGELFF. CDR3 nucleotide sequence: TGTGCCAGCTCACCCAACAGGCTAGGGGCGCCTGGGGAGCTGTTTTTT.

The sample holds a few counts of this clonotype. The genes are TRBV7-9 and TRBJ1-2; the match to TRBD1 covers 12 bases. Germline V lookup: CDR1 SEHNR, CDR2 FQNEAQ (reference sequence). This CDR3 has 16 amino acids. V shed 1 base and J 7 bases; nucleotides not matched to a gene: 7. The CDR3 loop reads CASSLVGTGGGSGYTF. The CDR3 DNA follows: TGTGCCAGCAGCTTAGTCGGGACAGGGGGCGGCTCTGGCTACACCTTC.

This clonotype came up a few times. This chain uses TRBV19 with TRBJ1-6; 11 nucleotides align to TRBD1. The germline gives CDR1 LNHDA, CDR2 SQIVND (reference sequence). The trim removed 6 bases at V and 10 bases at J, leaving 5 bases unmatched. This CDR3 is 14 amino acids long. This chain's CDR3 is CASRGQGVGSPLHF. The CDR3 nucleotides read TGTGCCAGTAGGGGACAGGGGGTTGGCTCACCCCTCCACTTT.

This clonotype has only a few counts. This sequence joins TRBV19 and TRBJ1-5; D perhaps matches TRBD1 (6 bases). The V end was cut by 2 bases, the J end by 2 bases, with 13 bases between. The germline CDR1 and CDR2 sequences are LNHDA and SQIVND (reference sequence). There are 16 residues in the CDR3. CDR3 DNA sequence: TGTGCCAGTAGTATACGTCGACAGGCCGGCAATCAGCCCCAGCATTTT. Translating it yields CASSIRRQAGNQPQHF.

This clonotype was observed a few times. This sequence joins TRBV7-3 and TRBJ2-1, with 11 bases lining up with TRBD1. The germline V gene encodes CDR1 SGHTA and CDR2 FQGTGA. With V trimmed by 5 bases and J by 2 bases, 8 bases remained unmatched. This CDR3 contains 17 residues. CDR3 nucleotides: TGTGCCAGCAGCACAGGACAGGGGGCTTCAACCTACAATGAGCAGTTCTTC. This sequence encodes CASSTGQGASTYNEQFF.